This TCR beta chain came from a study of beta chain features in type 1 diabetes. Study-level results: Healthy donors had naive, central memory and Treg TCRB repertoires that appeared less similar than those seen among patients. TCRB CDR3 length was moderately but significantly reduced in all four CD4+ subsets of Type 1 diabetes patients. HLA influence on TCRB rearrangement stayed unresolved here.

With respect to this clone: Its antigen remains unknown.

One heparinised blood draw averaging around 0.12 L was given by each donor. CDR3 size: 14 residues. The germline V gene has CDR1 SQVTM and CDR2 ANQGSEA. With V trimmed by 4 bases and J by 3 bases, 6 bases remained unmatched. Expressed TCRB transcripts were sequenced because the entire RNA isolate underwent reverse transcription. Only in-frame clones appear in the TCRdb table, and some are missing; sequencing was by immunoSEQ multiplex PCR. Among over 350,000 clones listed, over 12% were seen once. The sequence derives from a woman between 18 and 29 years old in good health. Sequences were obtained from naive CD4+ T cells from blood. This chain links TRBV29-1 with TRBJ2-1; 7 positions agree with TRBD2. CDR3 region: CSVAGRRGYNEQFF. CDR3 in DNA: TGCAGCGTTGCCGGGAGGAGGGGCTACAATGAGCAGTTCTTC.